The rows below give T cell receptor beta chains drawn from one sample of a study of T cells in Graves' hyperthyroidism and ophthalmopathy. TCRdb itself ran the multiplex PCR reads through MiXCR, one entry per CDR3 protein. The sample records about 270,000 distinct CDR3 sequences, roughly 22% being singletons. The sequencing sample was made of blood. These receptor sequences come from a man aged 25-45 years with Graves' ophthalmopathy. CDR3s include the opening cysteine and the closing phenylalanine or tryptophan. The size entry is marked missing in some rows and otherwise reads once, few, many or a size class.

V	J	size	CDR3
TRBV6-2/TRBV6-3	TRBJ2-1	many	CASRGIGNEQFF
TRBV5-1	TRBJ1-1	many	CASSLASEDTEAFF
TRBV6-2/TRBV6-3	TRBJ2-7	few	CASSYQGNYEQYF
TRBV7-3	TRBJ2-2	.	CASSLTPTGELFF
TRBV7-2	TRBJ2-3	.	CASSLAGTSGPSTDTQYF
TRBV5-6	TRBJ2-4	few	CASSALNQGLENIQYF
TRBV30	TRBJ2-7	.	CAWRERYEQYF
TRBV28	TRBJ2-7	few	CASSLSGGGSAYEQYF
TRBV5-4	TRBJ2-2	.	CASSLASGETGELFF
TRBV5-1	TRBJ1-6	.	CASSTGPTNSPLHF
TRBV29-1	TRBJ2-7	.	CSVSNLRGRKFSYEQYF
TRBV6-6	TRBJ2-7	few	CASSYTSGGYEQYF
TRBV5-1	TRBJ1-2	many	CASSLDSAGLFGYTF
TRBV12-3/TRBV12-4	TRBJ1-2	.	CASRFSFPGANYGYTF
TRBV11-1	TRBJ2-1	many	CASSPGQPGNEQFF
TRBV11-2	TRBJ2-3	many	CASSLPFSGRAPDTQYF